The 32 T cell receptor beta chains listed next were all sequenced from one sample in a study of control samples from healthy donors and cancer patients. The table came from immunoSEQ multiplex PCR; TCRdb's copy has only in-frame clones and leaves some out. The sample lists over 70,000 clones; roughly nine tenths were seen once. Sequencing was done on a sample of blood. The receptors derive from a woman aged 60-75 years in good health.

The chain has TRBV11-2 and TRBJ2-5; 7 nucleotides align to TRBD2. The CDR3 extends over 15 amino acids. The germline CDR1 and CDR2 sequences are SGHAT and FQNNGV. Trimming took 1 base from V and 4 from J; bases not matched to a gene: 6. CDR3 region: CASSLGWGGRETQYF. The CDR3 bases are TGTGCCAGCAGCTTAGGATGGGGGGGGAGAGAGACCCAGTACTTC.

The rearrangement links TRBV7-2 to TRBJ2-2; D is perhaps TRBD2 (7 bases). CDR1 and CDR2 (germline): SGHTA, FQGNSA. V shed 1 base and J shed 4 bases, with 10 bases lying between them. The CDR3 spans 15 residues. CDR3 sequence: CASSLVGGLTGELFF. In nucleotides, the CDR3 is TGTGCCAGCAGCTTAGTGGGGGGGCTCACCGGGGAGCTGTTTTTT. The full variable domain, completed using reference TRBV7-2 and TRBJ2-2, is GAGVSQSPSNKVTEKGKDVELRCDPISGHTALYWYRQSLGQGLEFLIYFQGNSAPDKSGLPSDRFSAERTGGSVSTLTIQRTQQEDSAVYLCASSLVGGLTGELFFGEGSRLTVL.

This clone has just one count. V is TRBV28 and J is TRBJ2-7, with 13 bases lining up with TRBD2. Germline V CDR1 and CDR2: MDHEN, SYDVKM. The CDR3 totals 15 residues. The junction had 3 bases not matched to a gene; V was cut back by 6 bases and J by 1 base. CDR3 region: CASSPGLAGSYEQYF. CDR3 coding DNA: TGTGCCAGCAGCCCGGGACTAGCGGGATCCTACGAGCAGTACTTC.

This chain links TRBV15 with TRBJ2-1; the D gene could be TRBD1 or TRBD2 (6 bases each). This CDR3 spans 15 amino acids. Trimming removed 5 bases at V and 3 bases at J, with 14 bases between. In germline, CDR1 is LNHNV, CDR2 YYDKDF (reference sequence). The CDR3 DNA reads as TGTGCCACCAGCGGGCGGGACATAGACTACAATGAGCAGTTCTTC. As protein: CATSGRDIDYNEQFF.

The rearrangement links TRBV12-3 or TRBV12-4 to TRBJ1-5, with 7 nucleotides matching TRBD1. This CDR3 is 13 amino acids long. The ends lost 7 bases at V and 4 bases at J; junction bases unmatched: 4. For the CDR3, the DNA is TGTGCCAGCACCCGACAGGGAAATCAGCCCCAGCATTTT. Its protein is CASTRQGNQPQHF.

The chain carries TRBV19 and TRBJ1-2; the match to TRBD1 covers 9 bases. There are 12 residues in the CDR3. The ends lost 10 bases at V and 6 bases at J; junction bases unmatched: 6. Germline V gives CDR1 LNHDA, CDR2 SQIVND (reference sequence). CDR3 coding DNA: TGTGCCATCCCGGGACAGGGTGATGGCTACACCTTC. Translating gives CAIPGQGDGYTF.

The CDR3 sequence: CASSEHLDREHQPQHF. The CDR3 coding sequence is TGCGCCAGCAGTGAGCACTTGGACAGAGAACATCAGCCCCAGCATTTT. This chain joins TRBV10-1 and TRBJ1-5; maybe TRBD1 (6 bases). Germline values: CDR1 WNHNN, CDR2 SYGVQD (reference sequence). Trimming shortened V by 2 bases and J by 5 bases, and 16 bases separated the two germline ends. This CDR3 comprises 16 residues.

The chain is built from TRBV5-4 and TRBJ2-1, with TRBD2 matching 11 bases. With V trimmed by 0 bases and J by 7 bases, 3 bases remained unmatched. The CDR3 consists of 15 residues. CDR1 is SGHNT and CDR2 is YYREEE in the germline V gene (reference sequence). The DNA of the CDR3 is TGTGCCAGCAGCTTGGGGGGACTAGCGGTAAATGAGCAGTTCTTC. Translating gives CASSLGGLAVNEQFF.

The CDR3 DNA follows: TGTGCCAGCAGCTTCGGCTTGGGTGAGCAGTTCTTC. It codes for CASSFGLGEQFF. This chain links TRBV7-9 with TRBJ2-1; D is unclear. This CDR3 region has 12 residues. Per the germline V gene, CDR1 is SEHNR and CDR2 is FQNEAQ (reference sequence). V shed 3 bases and J shed 9 bases, with 9 bases lying between them.

CDR3 residues: CASSPGTGNYEQYF. Here the CDR3 DNA reads TGTGCCAGCAGCCCAGGGACAGGGAACTACGAGCAGTACTTC. The J gene is TRBJ2-7, the V gene TRBV7-2, with TRBD1 matching over 9 bases. Germline CDR1 SGHTA, CDR2 FQGNSA. The CDR3 totals 14 residues. V gave up 5 bases and J gave up 3 bases; unmatched junction bases: 5.

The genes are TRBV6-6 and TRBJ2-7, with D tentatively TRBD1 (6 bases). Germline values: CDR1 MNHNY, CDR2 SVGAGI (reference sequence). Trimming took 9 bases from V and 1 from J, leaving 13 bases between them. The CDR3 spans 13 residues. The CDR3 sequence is CARVYRDSYEQYF. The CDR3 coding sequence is TGTGCCAGGGTGTACAGGGATTCCTACGAGCAGTACTTC.

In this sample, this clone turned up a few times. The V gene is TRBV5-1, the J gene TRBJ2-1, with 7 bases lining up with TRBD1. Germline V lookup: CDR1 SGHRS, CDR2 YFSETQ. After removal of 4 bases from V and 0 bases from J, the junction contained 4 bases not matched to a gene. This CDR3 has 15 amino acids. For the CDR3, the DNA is TGCGCCAGCAGCCTATACAGGGGCTCCTACAATGAGCAGTTCTTC. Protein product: CASSLYRGSYNEQFF.

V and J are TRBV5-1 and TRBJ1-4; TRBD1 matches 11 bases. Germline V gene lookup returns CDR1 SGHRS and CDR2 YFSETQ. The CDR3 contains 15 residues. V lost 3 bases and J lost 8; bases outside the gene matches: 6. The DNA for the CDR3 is TGCGCCAGCAGCTCCGCGGGACAGGGGGTCGAAAAACTGTTTTTT. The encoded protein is CASSSAGQGVEKLFF.

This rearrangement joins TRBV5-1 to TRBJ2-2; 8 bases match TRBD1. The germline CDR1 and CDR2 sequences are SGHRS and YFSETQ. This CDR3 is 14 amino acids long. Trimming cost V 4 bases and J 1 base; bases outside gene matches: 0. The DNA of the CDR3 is TGCGCCAGCAGCGGGACAGGGAACACCGGGGAGCTGTTTTTT. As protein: CASSGTGNTGELFF. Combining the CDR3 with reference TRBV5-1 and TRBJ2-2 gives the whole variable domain KAGVTQTPRYLIKTRGQQVTLSCSPISGHRSVSWYQQTPGQGLQFLFEYFSETQRNKGNFPGRFSGRQFSNSRSEMNVSTLELGDSALYLCASSGTGNTGELFFGEGSRLTVL.

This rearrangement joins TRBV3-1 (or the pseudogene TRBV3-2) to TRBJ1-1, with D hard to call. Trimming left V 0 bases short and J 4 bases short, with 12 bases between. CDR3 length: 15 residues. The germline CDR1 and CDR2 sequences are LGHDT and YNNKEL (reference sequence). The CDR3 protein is CASSQDTDLSTEAFF. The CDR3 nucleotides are TGTGCCAGCAGCCAAGATACGGATCTCTCCACTGAAGCTTTCTTT.

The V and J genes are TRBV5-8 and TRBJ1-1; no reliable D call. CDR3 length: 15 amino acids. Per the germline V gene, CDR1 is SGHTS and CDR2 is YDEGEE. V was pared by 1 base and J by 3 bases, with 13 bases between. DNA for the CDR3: TGTGCCAGCAGCTTGTGGTACGGAACTCACACTGAAGCTTTCTTT. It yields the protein CASSLWYGTHTEAFF. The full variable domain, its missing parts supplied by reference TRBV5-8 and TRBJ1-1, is EAGVTQSPTHLIKTRGQQATLRCSPISGHTSVYWYQQALGLGLQFLLWYDEGEERNRGNFPPRFSGRQFPNYSSELNVNALELEDSALYLCASSLWYGTHTEAFFGQGTRLTVV.

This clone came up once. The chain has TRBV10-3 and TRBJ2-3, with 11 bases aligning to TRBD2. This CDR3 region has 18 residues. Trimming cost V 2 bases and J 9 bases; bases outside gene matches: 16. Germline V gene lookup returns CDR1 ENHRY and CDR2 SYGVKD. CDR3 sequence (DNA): TGTGCCATCAGTGAGCCGATCGTAGCGGGAGGGATGGGAGGGACGCAGTATTTT. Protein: CAISEPIVAGGMGGTQYF.

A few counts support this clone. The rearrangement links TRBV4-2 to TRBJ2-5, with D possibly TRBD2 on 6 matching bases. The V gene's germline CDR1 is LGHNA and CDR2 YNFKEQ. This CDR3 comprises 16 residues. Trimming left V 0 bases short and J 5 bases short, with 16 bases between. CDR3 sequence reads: CASSQETRGREETQYF. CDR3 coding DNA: TGTGCCAGCAGCCAAGAAACGCGGGGCAGGGAGGAGACCCAGTACTTC.

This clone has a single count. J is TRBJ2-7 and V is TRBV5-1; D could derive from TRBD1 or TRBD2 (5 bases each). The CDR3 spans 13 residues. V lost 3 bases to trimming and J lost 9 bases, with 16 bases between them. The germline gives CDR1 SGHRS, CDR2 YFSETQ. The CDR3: CASSSTGPRWQYF. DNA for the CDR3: TGCGCCAGCAGCTCAACGGGACCCCGGTGGCAGTACTTC.

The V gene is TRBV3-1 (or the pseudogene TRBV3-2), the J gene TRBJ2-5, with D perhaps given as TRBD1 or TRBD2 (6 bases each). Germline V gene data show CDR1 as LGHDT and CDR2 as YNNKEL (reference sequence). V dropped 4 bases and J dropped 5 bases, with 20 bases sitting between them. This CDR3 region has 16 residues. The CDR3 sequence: CASSPISGAIGETQYF. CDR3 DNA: TGTGCCAGCAGCCCGATCTCGGGGGCCATAGGTGAGACCCAGTACTTC.

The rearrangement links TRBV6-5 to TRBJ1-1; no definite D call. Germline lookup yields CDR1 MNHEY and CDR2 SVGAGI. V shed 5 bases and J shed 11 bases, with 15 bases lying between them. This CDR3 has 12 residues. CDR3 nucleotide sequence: TGTGCCAGCAGTCCTTTGAGGGCGTCGGCTTTCTTT. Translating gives CASSPLRASAFF.

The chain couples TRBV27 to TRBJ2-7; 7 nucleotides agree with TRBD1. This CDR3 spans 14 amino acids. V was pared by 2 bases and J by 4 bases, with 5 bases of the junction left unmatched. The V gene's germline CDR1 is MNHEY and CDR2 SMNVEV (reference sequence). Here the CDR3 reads CASSLGTVGYEQYF. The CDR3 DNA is TGTGCCAGCAGTTTAGGGACAGTAGGGTACGAGCAGTACTTC.

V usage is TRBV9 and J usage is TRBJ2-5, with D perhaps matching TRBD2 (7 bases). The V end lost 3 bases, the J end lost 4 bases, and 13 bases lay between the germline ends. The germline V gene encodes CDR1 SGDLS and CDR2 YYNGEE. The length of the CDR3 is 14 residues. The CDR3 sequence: CASSGGGISETQYF. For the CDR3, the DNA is TGTGCCAGCAGCGGGGGGGGCATATCAGAGACCCAGTACTTC. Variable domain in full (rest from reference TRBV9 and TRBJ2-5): DSGVTQTPKHLITATGQRVTLRCSPRSGDLSVYWYQQSLDQGLQFLIQYYNGEERAKGNILERFSAQQFPDLHSELNLSSLELGDSALYFCASSGGGISETQYFGPGTRLLVL.

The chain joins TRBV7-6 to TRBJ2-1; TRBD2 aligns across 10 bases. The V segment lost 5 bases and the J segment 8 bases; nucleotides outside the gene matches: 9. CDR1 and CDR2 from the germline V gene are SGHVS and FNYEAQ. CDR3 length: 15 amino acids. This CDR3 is CASSRSGRARDEQFF. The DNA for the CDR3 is TGTGCCAGCAGCCGCAGCGGGAGGGCCAGGGATGAGCAGTTCTTC.

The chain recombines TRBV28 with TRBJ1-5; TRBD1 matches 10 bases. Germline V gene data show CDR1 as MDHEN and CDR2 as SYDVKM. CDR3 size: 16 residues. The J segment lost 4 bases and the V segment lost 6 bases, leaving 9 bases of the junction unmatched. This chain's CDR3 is CASSPRGQGTNQPQHF. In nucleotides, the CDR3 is TGTGCCAGCAGCCCTCGGGGACAGGGGACAAATCAGCCCCAGCATTTT.

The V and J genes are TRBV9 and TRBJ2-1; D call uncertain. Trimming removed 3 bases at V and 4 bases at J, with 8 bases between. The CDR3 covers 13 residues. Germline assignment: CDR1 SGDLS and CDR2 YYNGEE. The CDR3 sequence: CASSASPYNEQFF. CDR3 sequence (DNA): TGTGCCAGCAGCGCCTCACCTTACAATGAGCAGTTCTTC.

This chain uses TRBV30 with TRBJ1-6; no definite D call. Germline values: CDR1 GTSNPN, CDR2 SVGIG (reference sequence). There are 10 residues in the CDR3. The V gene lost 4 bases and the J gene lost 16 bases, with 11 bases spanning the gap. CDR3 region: CAWKRSILHF. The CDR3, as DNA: TGTGCCTGGAAGCGGAGCATTCTCCACTTT.

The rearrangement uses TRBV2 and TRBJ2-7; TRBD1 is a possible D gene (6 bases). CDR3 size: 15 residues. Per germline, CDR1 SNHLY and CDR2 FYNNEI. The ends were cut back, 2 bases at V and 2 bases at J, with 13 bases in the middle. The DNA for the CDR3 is TGTGCCAGCAGTGAATTGGACAGCCAAACCTACGAGCAGTACTTC. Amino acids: CASSELDSQTYEQYF.

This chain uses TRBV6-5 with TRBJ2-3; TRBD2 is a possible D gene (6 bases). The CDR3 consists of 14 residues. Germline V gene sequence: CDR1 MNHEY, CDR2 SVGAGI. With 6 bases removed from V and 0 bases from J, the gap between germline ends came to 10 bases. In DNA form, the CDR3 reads TGTGCCAGCAGGCGGGAATTTAGCACAGATACGCAGTATTTT. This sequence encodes CASRREFSTDTQYF.

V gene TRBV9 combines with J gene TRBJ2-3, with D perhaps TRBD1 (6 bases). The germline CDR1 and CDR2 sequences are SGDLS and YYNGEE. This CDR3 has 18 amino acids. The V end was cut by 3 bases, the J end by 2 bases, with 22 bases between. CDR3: CASSATGQTLLVTDTQYF. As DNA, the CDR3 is TGTGCCAGCAGCGCTACGGGACAAACTCTACTAGTCACAGATACGCAGTATTTT.

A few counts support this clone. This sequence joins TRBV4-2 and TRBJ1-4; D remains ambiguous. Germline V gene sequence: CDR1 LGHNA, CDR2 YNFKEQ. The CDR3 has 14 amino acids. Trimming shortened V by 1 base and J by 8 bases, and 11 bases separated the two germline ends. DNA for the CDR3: TGTGCCAGCAGCCAAGGGCCAAGGGAGGAAAAACTGTTTTTT. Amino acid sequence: CASSQGPREEKLFF.

Here the CDR3 reads CASSRGGGTGEKLFF. CDR3 bases: TGTGCCAGCAGCCGAGGGGGGGGCACTGGGGAAAAACTGTTTTTT. The J gene is TRBJ1-4, the V gene TRBV28, with D possibly being TRBD1 (6 bases). The V gene's germline CDR1 is MDHEN and CDR2 SYDVKM. The CDR3 has 15 amino acids. Between the trimmed V and J ends, which lost 6 bases and 8 bases, there was a span of 19 bases.